What follows are 25 T cell receptor beta chains derived from one specimen sequenced in a study of a mutant IDH1 vaccine in newly diagnosed glioma. Their cognate antigens are unknown. Time point in this sample: week 47, end of study. With topical imiquimod, each dose of the vaccine consisted of 300 ug of mutant IDH1 20-mer peptide. Clones were sequenced by immunoSEQ multiplex PCR, and TCRdb holds only the in-frame ones, with some missing. The repertoire holds over 75,000 clones, with 75% to 90% as singletons. The sequences come from PBMCs, collected from a glioma patient whose treatment included an IDH1 peptide vaccine. All receptors derive from a man between 35 and 55 years old with glioma.

This chain connects TRBV7-2 to TRBJ2-7; TRBD1 is a possible D gene (6 bases). CDR3 size: 15 residues. Trimming cost V 0 bases and J 4 bases, with 13 bases left between them. Germline-derived CDR1 and CDR2 are SGHTA and FQGNSA. This chain's CDR3 is CASSLAPRTEYEQYF. CDR3 DNA: TGTGCCAGCAGCTTAGCCCCCCGGACAGAATACGAGCAGTACTTC.

The J gene is TRBJ2-2, the V gene TRBV5-1, with 10 bases that match TRBD2. Trimming at V came to 4 bases and at J to 2 bases, leaving 11 bases not matched to a gene. This CDR3 is built from 18 residues. Per germline, CDR1 SGHRS and CDR2 YFSETQ. CDR3 nucleotide sequence: TGCGCCAGCAGCCCCATTCTCCTAGCGGGGGTCAACACCGGGGAGCTGTTTTTT. Its translation: CASSPILLAGVNTGELFF. The whole variable domain, remainder taken from reference TRBV5-1 and TRBJ2-2, is KAGVTQTPRYLIKTRGQQVTLSCSPISGHRSVSWYQQTPGQGLQFLFEYFSETQRNKGNFPGRFSGRQFSNSRSEMNVSTLELGDSALYLCASSPILLAGVNTGELFFGEGSRLTVL.

The chain couples TRBV5-1 to TRBJ1-3; D uncertain. The CDR3 has 13 residues. V was pared by 4 bases and J by 4 bases, with 9 bases between. The germline V gene has CDR1 SGHRS and CDR2 YFSETQ. The CDR3 loop reads CASSPDGGNTIYF. DNA of the CDR3: TGCGCCAGCAGCCCGGACGGGGGAAACACCATATATTTT.

The CDR3: CATRTSGRAYEQYF. CDR3 DNA sequence: TGTGCCACCAGGACTAGCGGGAGGGCCTACGAGCAGTACTTC. The genes are TRBV28 and TRBJ2-7; 15 bases are a match to TRBD2. J was trimmed by 2 bases and V by 10 bases; bases with no gene match: 3. CDR3 length: 14 residues. Germline values: CDR1 MDHEN, CDR2 SYDVKM.

The rearrangement links TRBV11-2 to TRBJ2-3, with D maybe TRBD1 (6 bases). Trimming left V 1 base short and J 3 bases short, with 17 bases between. This CDR3 is built from 17 residues. The germline CDR1 and CDR2 sequences are SGHAT and FQNNGV. The CDR3 DNA sequence: TGTGCCAGCAGCTTAGGGTTCGGCAGGGGTGGGACAGATACGCAGTATTTT. Its translation: CASSLGFGRGGTDTQYF.

CDR3: CASSTGNEQFF. CDR3 coding DNA: TGTGCCAGCAGCACAGGGAACGAGCAGTTCTTC. V and J are TRBV28 and TRBJ2-1; the D gene is possibly TRBD1 (6 bases). Germline V gives CDR1 MDHEN, CDR2 SYDVKM. Deletions cut 6 bases from V and 10 bases from J, with 10 bases between. The CDR3 is 11 residues long.

The rearrangement joins TRBV7-2 to TRBJ1-1; tentative D call: TRBD1 (6 bases). CDR1 is SGHTA, CDR2 FQGNSA, per germline. V lost 2 bases to trimming and J lost 5 bases, with 12 bases between them. The CDR3 runs to 14 residues. CDR3 in DNA: TGTGCCAGCAGCTTAAAGGCAGGGGTGACTGAAGCTTTCTTT. The encoded protein is CASSLKAGVTEAFF.

The chain couples TRBV19 to TRBJ2-5; D is perhaps TRBD1 (7 bases). Per germline, CDR1 LNHDA and CDR2 SQIVND (reference sequence). This CDR3 is built from 17 residues. Trimming stripped 1 base from V and 4 bases from J, with 19 bases between. CDR3 sequence: CASSIGFGRGRSETQYF. Here the CDR3 DNA reads TGTGCCAGTAGTATAGGGTTCGGCAGGGGGAGGTCAGAGACCCAGTACTTC.

The sample holds one count of this clone. The chain links TRBV9 to TRBJ2-1, with TRBD2 matching 12 bases. Trimming cost V 2 bases and J 4 bases; bases outside gene matches: 1. The CDR3 is 15 residues long. Germline V lookup: CDR1 SGDLS, CDR2 YYNGEE. In DNA form, the CDR3 reads TGTGCCAGCAGCGTTCTAGCGGGAGGGTACAATGAGCAGTTCTTC. This sequence encodes CASSVLAGGYNEQFF.

This clone has only a few counts. The chain employs TRBV25-1 and TRBJ1-2; TRBD1 agrees at 9 bases. CDR3 size: 13 residues. J lost 6 bases, V lost 5 bases, and 4 bases had no gene match. CDR1 and CDR2 from the germline V gene are MGHDK and SYGVNS. The CDR3 DNA sequence: TGTGCCAGCAGTCCCACAGGGGGCCATGGCTACACCTTC. The encoded protein is CASSPTGGHGYTF.

The chain employs TRBV6-5 and TRBJ1-1; no clear D gene. V lost 6 bases to trimming and J lost 1 base, with 3 bases between them. This CDR3 comprises 11 residues. Germline V lookup: CDR1 MNHEY, CDR2 SVGAGI. The CDR3: CASRSNTEAFF. DNA of the CDR3: TGTGCCAGCAGATCGAACACTGAAGCTTTCTTT.

This clone was counted between two and nine times. CDR3 residues: CAWSVRNTEAFF. The CDR3 DNA reads as TGTGCCTGGAGTGTGAGGAACACTGAAGCTTTCTTT. The chain couples TRBV30 to TRBJ1-1; D unresolved. V was pared by 0 bases and J by 1 base, with 3 bases between. Germline assignment: CDR1 GTSNPN and CDR2 SVGIG (reference sequence). This CDR3 has 12 amino acids.

V gene TRBV14 combines with J gene TRBJ2-3, with TRBD2 identical over 14 bases. CDR3 length equals 16 residues. V gave up 4 bases and J gave up 5 bases; unmatched junction bases: 5. Germline assignment: CDR1 SGHDN and CDR2 FVKESK. The CDR3, as DNA: TGTGCCAGCAGCCGGACTAGCGGGGGGCCCCAAGATACGCAGTATTTT. Its translation is CASSRTSGGPQDTQYF.

The genes are TRBV6-5 and TRBJ2-7; 7 bases align to TRBD2. J was trimmed by 3 bases and V by 4 bases; bases with no gene match: 3. Germline values: CDR1 MNHEY, CDR2 SVGAGI. The CDR3 is 13 amino acids. In DNA form, the CDR3 reads TGTGCCAGCAGTTTCGGGACTAACTACGAGCAGTACTTC. Its protein is CASSFGTNYEQYF.

V gene TRBV28 combines with J gene TRBJ2-7, with 9 bases fitting TRBD2. Germline loops: CDR1 MDHEN, CDR2 SYDVKM. The length of the CDR3 is 15 residues. With V trimmed by 5 bases and J by 4 bases, 9 bases remained unmatched. CDR3 sequence (DNA): TGTGCCAGCAGTCCCCCCTTTGCGGGAGGGTACGAGCAGTACTTC. Amino acids: CASSPPFAGGYEQYF.

The V gene is TRBV5-6, the J gene TRBJ2-2, with TRBD2 identical over 13 bases. V shed 3 bases, J shed 3 bases, and the junction held 2 bases outside the gene matches. This CDR3 comprises 16 residues. Germline values: CDR1 SGHDT, CDR2 YYEEEE. The CDR3 nucleotides are TGTGCCAGCAGCTATGGACTAGCGGGGGACACCGGGGAGCTGTTTTTT. Its translation is CASSYGLAGDTGELFF.

The rearrangement joins TRBV7-3 to TRBJ2-1; D is unclear. The V gene's germline CDR1 is SGHTA and CDR2 FQGTGA. The CDR3 extends over 12 amino acids. Trimming took 2 bases from V and 7 from J, leaving 6 bases between them. CDR3 in DNA: TGTGCCAGCAGCTTATTCGGGAATGAGCAGTTCTTC. This gives the protein CASSLFGNEQFF.

The V and J genes are TRBV6-5 and TRBJ2-3; D perhaps matches TRBD1 (5 bases). V was pared by 5 bases and J by 4 bases, with 16 bases between. Per the germline V gene, CDR1 is MNHEY and CDR2 is SVGAGI. This CDR3 has 15 residues. CDR3 residues: CASSKQVARPDTQYF. The CDR3 DNA reads TGTGCCAGCAGTAAACAGGTAGCACGGCCAGATACGCAGTATTTT.

This clone was recorded only once. Compared with germline, one end of the junction differs, possibly owing to a read error. The V and J genes are TRBV7-7 and TRBJ2-7, with D perhaps matching TRBD2 (5 bases). This CDR3 contains 16 residues. Per the germline V gene, CDR1 is SSHAT and CDR2 is FNYEAQ (reference sequence). CDR3 DNA sequence: TGTGCTAGCAGCTTACCGCTGGGAACTAGCTCCTACGAGCAGTACTTC. Its translation is CASSLPLGTSSYEQYF.

The V gene is TRBV7-9, the J gene TRBJ1-4; TRBD1 aligns across 8 bases. The CDR3 runs 16 residues. From germline, CDR1 is SEHNR and CDR2 FQNEAQ (reference sequence). V gave up 5 bases and J gave up 7 bases; unmatched junction bases: 12. CDR3 nucleotide sequence: TGTGCCAGCAGCCGAGACAGACAGGGGCGGGGTGAAAAACTGTTTTTT. It yields the protein CASSRDRQGRGEKLFF. The variable domain in full, with the rest retrieved from reference TRBV7-9 and TRBJ1-4, is DTGVSQNPRHKITKRGQNVTFRCDPISEHNRLYWYRQTLGQGPEFLTYFQNEAQLEKSRLLSDRFSAERPKGSFSTLEIQRTEQGDSAMYLCASSRDRQGRGEKLFFGSGTQLSVL.

The chain joins TRBV9 to TRBJ2-2, with D hard to call. The germline gives CDR1 SGDLS, CDR2 YYNGEE. V lost 0 bases, J lost 4 bases, and 7 bases lay in between. The CDR3 extends over 14 amino acids. The DNA for the CDR3 is TGTGCCAGCAGCGTAGAGCCTCGCACCGGGGAGCTGTTTTTT. Translation gives CASSVEPRTGELFF. Full variable domain (rest looked up from reference TRBV9 and TRBJ2-2): DSGVTQTPKHLITATGQRVTLRCSPRSGDLSVYWYQQSLDQGLQFLIQYYNGEERAKGNILERFSAQQFPDLHSELNLSSLELGDSALYFCASSVEPRTGELFFGEGSRLTVL.

The V gene is TRBV5-4, the J gene TRBJ1-3, with a possible D match to TRBD1 (6 bases). The V and J ends lost 6 bases and 4 bases respectively, with 14 bases between them. CDR3 size: 14 residues. CDR1 is SGHNT, CDR2 YYREEE, per germline (reference sequence). CDR3 sequence reads: CASTRTGGGNTIYF. In DNA, the CDR3 is TGTGCCAGCACCCGTACCGGGGGCGGAAACACCATATATTTT.

This clone came up a few times. The chain has TRBV5-1 and TRBJ1-3; D uncertain. Germline V gives CDR1 SGHRS, CDR2 YFSETQ. The CDR3 has 15 amino acids. V lost 4 bases to trimming and J lost 0 bases, with 11 bases between them. The CDR3 region is CASSPGIHSGNTIYF. The CDR3 DNA follows: TGCGCCAGCAGCCCAGGCATACACTCTGGAAACACCATATATTTT.

The chain employs TRBV4-3 and TRBJ2-7, with TRBD2 as a possible D gene (9 bases). Deletions cut 0 bases from V and 0 bases from J, with 27 bases between. Germline V lookup: CDR1 LGHNA, CDR2 YSLEER. This CDR3 has 21 residues. The CDR3 nucleotides read TGCGCCAGCAGCCAAGACCTCGGGACAGGATCAAGCGGGAGGTTCTCCTACGAGCAGTACTTC. Its translation: CASSQDLGTGSSGRFSYEQYF.

The chain couples TRBV10-3 to TRBJ2-7; 11 nucleotides agree with TRBD2. This CDR3 is 15 amino acids long. The germline CDR1 and CDR2 sequences are ENHRY and SYGVKD. Unmatched junction bases numbered 7, after V lost 8 bases and J lost 1 base. The DNA of the CDR3 is TGTGCCATCGGCTTAGCGGGAGGGCCTTCCTACGAGCAGTACTTC. It is translated as CAIGLAGGPSYEQYF.